This T cell receptor (beta chain) was profiled in a study of identical twins. Germline-derived CDR1 and CDR2 are SGHRS and YFSETQ. The CDR3 extends over 13 amino acids. Trimming pared 7 bases from V and 3 bases from J, leaving 12 bases between. Carrying unique molecular identifiers, the cDNA also gained a universal primer site through template switching. A single record per CDR3 protein comes from TCRdb applying MiXCR to the 5' RACE reads. The table lists about 470,000 distinct CDR3 sequences, about 24% of them singletons. Another study also made use of these data, one on T cells expressing NK-cell markers.

This TCR came from a woman aged 18-29 years in good health. This chain links TRBV5-1 with TRBJ2-3; D tentatively reads TRBD1 or TRBD2 (5 bases each). Material: CD4+ T cells sorted from blood. The CDR3 nucleotides read TGCGCCAGCGGGACCGAGGGGACAGATACGCAGTATTTT. This codes for CASGTEGTDTQYF.